The 7 T cell receptor beta chains below were found in one sample sequenced in a study of regulatory T cells in long-lasting Graves disease (dated by TCRdb to the early 2020s). The method behind the library was multiplex PCR. These reads were obtained on an Illumina HiSeq 4000. TCR beta libraries were built with iRepertoire HTBI primers and Arm-PCR amplification of CDR3 regions. Using fastp trimming at Q25 and MiXCR clonotype assembly, TCRdb reanalyzed the public sequencing data and kept in-frame beta chains. Rows with a matching CDR3 protein are joined into one entry that keeps the most common DNA and genes. A total of just over 600,000 distinct CDR3 sequences appear in this sample, about 16% of them only once. The ten largest clones take up approximately 18% of the sample. The meaning of the sample's time point label: newly diagnosed GD, antithyroid drugs for less than 3 months. For both TCR sequencing and RNA sequencing, RNA was extracted from PBMCs in TRIzol.

Separately, the same data were catalogued under a study of T cells in Graves' hyperthyroidism and ophthalmopathy.

The sequenced sample was peripheral blood mononuclear cells (PBMCs), obtained at new diagnosis, from a patient treated with antithyroid drugs. All receptors come from a woman between 25 and 40 years old with Graves disease. Donor details come from another sample of the same person, matched by shared clones.

The V call is TRBV4-1, the J call TRBJ2-1; D perhaps matches TRBD2 (5 bases). V was clipped by 1 base and J by 0 bases, with 10 bases between them. This CDR3 spans 16 amino acids. Germline V CDR1 and CDR2: MGHRA, YSYEKL. Here the CDR3 reads CASSQVGRVSYNEQFF. Written as DNA, the CDR3 is TGCGCCAGCAGCCAAGTTGGGCGGGTCTCCTACAATGAGCAGTTCTTC.

This clonotype has only a few counts. The chain has TRBV30 and TRBJ1-1, with 7 nucleotides matching TRBD1. Per the germline V gene, CDR1 is GTSNPN and CDR2 is SVGIG (reference sequence). The CDR3 extends over 14 amino acids. With V trimmed by 2 bases and J by 5 bases, 8 bases remained unmatched. The CDR3 loop is CAWSQGVGVTEAFF. CDR3 coding DNA: TGTGCCTGGAGTCAGGGGGTGGGGGTTACTGAAGCTTTCTTT.

This clonotype showed up many times. The V gene is TRBV7-9, the J gene TRBJ2-7; possibly TRBD2 for D (6 bases). V was trimmed by 1 base and J by 4 bases, leaving 8 bases between them. The CDR3 runs to 13 residues. Germline V gene sequence: CDR1 SEHNR, CDR2 FQNEAQ (reference sequence). The CDR3 nucleotides read TGTGCCAGCAGCTTAGTCGGAGGGTACGAGCAGTACTTC. Translated, it gives CASSLVGGYEQYF.

This clonotype was picked up many times. The rearrangement joins TRBV6-1 to TRBJ2-1, with 7 positions matching TRBD1. CDR1 is MNHNS, CDR2 SASEGT, per germline. The V segment lost 6 bases and the J segment 3 bases; nucleotides outside the gene matches: 8. The CDR3 is made up of 15 amino acids. For the CDR3, the DNA is TGTGCCAGCAGCTCAGGACAGGCTTACTACAATGAGCAGTTCTTC. Its protein product is CASSSGQAYYNEQFF.

This clonotype was observed many times. The genes are TRBV5-1 and TRBJ2-7, with D perhaps being TRBD1 or TRBD2 (5 bases each). Germline V gene lookup returns CDR1 SGHRS and CDR2 YFSETQ. Trimming shortened V by 3 bases and J by 0 bases, and 10 bases separated the two germline ends. The CDR3 has 14 amino acids. CDR3 amino acids: CASSWDVNSYEQYF. The CDR3 DNA reads TGCGCCAGCAGCTGGGACGTGAACTCCTACGAGCAGTACTTC.

This clonotype occurred a few times. The chain recombines TRBV5-1 with TRBJ2-1; 12 bases agree with TRBD2. CDR1 is SGHRS and CDR2 is YFSETQ in the germline V gene. The CDR3 is 14 amino acids. The ends lost 3 bases at V and 15 bases at J; junction bases unmatched: 10. DNA of the CDR3: TGCGCCAGCAGCTCGGGACTAGCGGGTCACCTGCCGTTCTTC. Translated: CASSSGLAGHLPFF.

The CDR3 DNA reads as TGCGCCAGCAATCGGGGATTCGAGCGCTATGGCTACACCTTC. It encodes CASNRGFERYGYTF. The rearrangement joins TRBV5-1 to TRBJ1-2; no clear D. The CDR3 sequence is 14 residues long. Germline V gene sequence: CDR1 SGHRS, CDR2 YFSETQ. The V and J ends lost 6 bases and 4 bases respectively, with 16 bases between them.